This T cell receptor (beta chain) was found in a study of shared clonotypes between healthy human individuals. Notes on the study in general: Measured sharing among donors was expected to vary with sequencing depth. Against clonotypes common to all four donors, non-shared ones had lower generation probabilities. Rarefaction showed that sequencing of sorted subsets was incomplete (despite large depth). The sharing of 4% to 5.5% of naive CD4 clonotypes was seen across a handful of donors.

It was CD45RO-negative cells, positively selected for CCR7, that made up naive CD8 cells, with terminally differentiated effector memory CD45RA+ cells excluded. The germline CDR1 and CDR2 sequences are MDHEN and SYDVKM. The CDR3 extends over 15 amino acids. The V gene lost 7 bases and the J gene lost 3 bases, with 16 bases spanning the gap. Regarding this clone: Its antigen is as yet unknown.

The protocol was immunoSEQ multiplex PCR, while the TCRdb copy is restricted to in-frame clones and leaves out a portion. The profile covers roughly 2,000,000 clones, with around 93% appearing a single time and less than 2% taken by the ten largest. Sequenced sample: naive CD8+ T cells from PBMCs. V gene TRBV28 combines with J gene TRBJ2-1, with unresolved D. The sequence was obtained from a man between 18 and 35 years old in good health. Some clones in this sample may be carry-over from other donors' samples. The DNA for the CDR3 is TGTGCCAGCAACGAGTTCGAGCGCCACTACAATGAGCAGTTCTTC. Its translation is CASNEFERHYNEQFF.